These 25 T cell receptor beta chains came from one sample sequenced in a study of blood T cell repertoires in COVID-19. TCRdb's table, derived via immunoSEQ multiplex PCR, lists solely in-frame clones and lacks some. The profile covers approximately 210,000 clones, with about 90% appearing a single time and about 8.1% taken by the ten largest. The sequencing input was PBMCs or T cells enriched from blood (not recorded which). These receptors all come from a woman younger than 35 who had recovered from COVID-19.

The chain carries TRBV27 and TRBJ1-2, with a weak D call TRBD1 (5 bases). The CDR3 has 14 residues. The V end was cut by 3 bases, the J end by 3 bases, with 11 bases between. In germline, CDR1 is MNHEY, CDR2 SMNVEV (reference sequence). The CDR3 DNA reads TGTGCCAGCAGTTTTTCCGGCAGGGACTATGGCTACACCTTC. It translates to CASSFSGRDYGYTF.

Here the CDR3 reads CASSELRTAGTEAFF. The CDR3 nucleotides read TGTGCCAGCAGTGAATTAAGGACCGCAGGGACTGAAGCTTTCTTT. The chain joins TRBV25-1 to TRBJ1-1; tentatively, D is TRBD1 (5 bases). Germline lookup yields CDR1 MGHDK and CDR2 SYGVNS. The CDR3 has 15 residues. Trimming took off 1 base at V and 5 bases at J, with 14 bases between the two ends.

The V call is TRBV28, the J call TRBJ2-1; the D is unclear. The germline gives CDR1 MDHEN, CDR2 SYDVKM. This CDR3 contains 10 residues. The V gene lost 10 bases and the J gene lost 7 bases, with 8 bases spanning the gap. The CDR3 DNA sequence: TGTGCCACCCGACTGAATGAGCAGTTCTTC. As protein: CATRLNEQFF.

V gene TRBV7-2 combines with J gene TRBJ2-5; 7 nucleotides match TRBD2. Trimming at V came to 6 bases and at J to 0 bases, leaving 7 bases not matched to a gene. Germline V lookup: CDR1 SGHTA, CDR2 FQGNSA. The CDR3 extends over 15 amino acids. The CDR3: CASSRSRGYQETQYF. As DNA, the CDR3 is TGTGCCAGCAGTCGATCGCGGGGGTACCAAGAGACCCAGTACTTC.

This chain joins TRBV28 and TRBJ2-3; no clear D. The CDR3 totals 14 residues. From germline, CDR1 is MDHEN and CDR2 SYDVKM. Deletions cut 6 bases from V and 5 bases from J, with 15 bases between. CDR3 residues: CASSSRVAGDTQYF. The CDR3 nucleotides read TGTGCCAGCAGCAGCCGGGTGGCCGGAGATACGCAGTATTTT.

The chain uses TRBV9 and TRBJ1-2, with 7 bases aligning to TRBD1. This CDR3 is 15 amino acids long. The J segment lost 4 bases and the V segment lost 0 bases, leaving 6 bases of the junction unmatched. Germline V gene sequence: CDR1 SGDLS, CDR2 YYNGEE. This CDR3 reads CASSVAGGTGYGYTF. Written as DNA, the CDR3 is TGTGCCAGCAGCGTAGCAGGGGGGACCGGCTATGGCTACACCTTC.

The genes are TRBV30 and TRBJ1-6; 9 bases align to TRBD1. There are 13 residues in the CDR3. Germline CDR1 and CDR2: GTSNPN and SVGIG (reference sequence). V was clipped by 1 base and J by 10 bases; unmatched bases: 2. The CDR3 nucleotides read TGTGCCTGGAGTGCGGACAGGGGATCACCCCTCCACTTT. This sequence encodes CAWSADRGSPLHF. The variable domain in full, with the rest retrieved from reference TRBV30 and TRBJ1-6, is SQTIHQWPATLVQPVGSPLSLECTVEGTSNPNLYWYRQAAGRGLQLLFYSVGIGQISSEVPQNLSASRPQDRQFILSSKKLLLSDSGFYLCAWSADRGSPLHFGNGTRLTVT.

The CDR3 bases are TGTGCCAGCAGTTACAACCACGGGACAGTAGGTGAAAAACTGTTTTTT. Amino acid sequence: CASSYNHGTVGEKLFF. This sequence joins TRBV6-5 and TRBJ1-4; 7 nucleotides agree with TRBD1. Per the germline V gene, CDR1 is MNHEY and CDR2 is SVGAGI. The CDR3 consists of 16 residues. The V gene end was trimmed by 2 bases and the J gene end by 7 bases; junction bases not matched to a gene: 10.

J is TRBJ2-7 and V is TRBV5-5; 15 positions agree with TRBD2. With 0 bases clipped from V and 4 bases from J, the junction kept 2 bases outside the gene matches. From germline, CDR1 is SGHKS and CDR2 YYEKEE (reference sequence). This CDR3 region has 16 residues. The chain's CDR3 is CASSLAGTSGGYEQYF. The CDR3 DNA reads as TGTGCCAGCAGCTTGGCCGGGACTAGCGGGGGGTACGAGCAGTACTTC. The full variable domain, with the rest looked up from reference TRBV5-5 and TRBJ2-7, is DAGVTQSPTHLIKTRGQQVTLRCSPISGHKSVSWYQQVLGQGPQFIFQYYEKEERGRGNFPDRFSARQFPNYSSELNVNALLLGDSALYLCASSLAGTSGGYEQYFGPGTRLTVT.

The J gene is TRBJ2-3, the V gene TRBV4-1, with a tentative D call TRBD1 (5 bases). This CDR3 contains 16 residues. Trimming removed 5 bases from V and 1 base from J, with 16 bases in between. Germline V gene sequence: CDR1 MGHRA, CDR2 YSYEKL. CDR3 protein: CASSGRQSQGTDTQYF. The CDR3 DNA sequence: TGCGCCAGCAGCGGGCGACAGTCGCAGGGCACAGATACGCAGTATTTT.

The genes are TRBV4-1 and TRBJ1-2; no firm D call. V gave up 1 base and J gave up 5 bases, with 14 bases separating them. The CDR3 extends over 15 amino acids. Germline V gives CDR1 MGHRA, CDR2 YSYEKL. CDR3 protein: CASSQVELRSYGYTF. The CDR3, as DNA: TGCGCCAGCAGCCAAGTAGAGTTGAGGTCGTATGGCTACACCTTC.

V and J are TRBV30 and TRBJ2-3, with D possibly TRBD2 on 6 matching bases. The germline V gene has CDR1 GTSNPN and CDR2 SVGIG (reference sequence). The V end was cut by 7 bases, the J end by 1 base, with 9 bases between. CDR3 length equals 12 residues. The DNA of the CDR3 is TGTGCCTACAAGCGGGGCACAGATACGCAGTATTTT. It specifies CAYKRGTDTQYF.

V and J are TRBV5-1 and TRBJ1-1; 8 bases match TRBD1. The CDR3 covers 14 residues. CDR1 and CDR2 from the germline V gene are SGHRS and YFSETQ. V lost 4 bases and J lost 1; bases outside the gene matches: 3. The CDR3 region is CASSHGTGNTEAFF. As DNA, the CDR3 is TGCGCCAGCAGCCATGGGACAGGGAACACTGAAGCTTTCTTT.

The chain carries TRBV6-5 and TRBJ1-5; D is perhaps TRBD1 (5 bases). Germline values: CDR1 MNHEY, CDR2 SVGAGI. The V end lost 6 bases, the J end lost 5 bases, and 8 bases lay between the germline ends. The CDR3 runs to 12 residues. The CDR3 region has the DNA TGTGCCAGCAGGGACACGCATCAGCCCCAGCATTTT. Its translation: CASRDTHQPQHF.

This clone was picked up one time. This rearrangement joins TRBV14 to TRBJ2-3; no clear D. CDR3 length: 13 residues. Looked up from germline, CDR1 is SGHDN and CDR2 is FVKESK. The V end was cut by 2 bases, the J end by 2 bases, with 5 bases between. For the CDR3, the DNA is TGTGCCAGCAGCCAAACAAACACAGATACGCAGTATTTT. Translated, it gives CASSQTNTDTQYF. Together with reference TRBV14 and TRBJ2-3, the CDR3 gives the full variable domain: EAGVTQFPSHSVIEKGQTVTLRCDPISGHDNLYWYRRVMGKEIKFLLHFVKESKQDESGMPNNRFLAERTGGTYSTLKVQPAELEDSGVYFCASSQTNTDTQYFGPGTRLTVL.

The chain uses TRBV18 and TRBJ2-1; 10 bases line up with TRBD2. Trimming at V came to 0 bases and at J to 8 bases, leaving 4 bases not matched to a gene. This CDR3 spans 15 amino acids. The germline CDR1 and CDR2 sequences are KGHSH and LQKENI. CDR3 sequence (DNA): TGTGCCAGCTCACCACCGAGCGGGGGGGCCTATGAGCAGTTCTTC. As protein: CASSPPSGGAYEQFF.

The chain is built from TRBV6-5 and TRBJ1-1; possibly TRBD1 for D (5 bases). V lost 7 bases and J lost 3, with 18 bases in between. This CDR3 region has 15 residues. Germline V gives CDR1 MNHEY, CDR2 SVGAGI. The DNA for the CDR3 is TGTGCCAGCAACCCCGGGGACTTAAGGGACACTGAAGCTTTCTTT. Amino acid sequence: CASNPGDLRDTEAFF.

This chain connects TRBV21-1 to TRBJ2-1; the table's TRBD1 call for D was not verified on the DNA. TRBV21-1 is a recognized pseudogene. This CDR3 has 14 residues. CDR3 protein: CASSKGQGAGVEFF. CDR3 bases: TGTGCCAGCAGCAAGGGACAGGGGGCGGGAGTAGAGTTCTTC.

The chain recombines TRBV6-5 with TRBJ1-4; 8 bases line up with TRBD1. The CDR3 runs 15 residues. Germline-derived CDR1 and CDR2 are MNHEY and SVGAGI. The ends lost 6 bases at V and 8 bases at J; junction bases unmatched: 11. The CDR3 loop is CASRQTGQVGEKLFF. CDR3 sequence (DNA): TGTGCCAGCAGACAAACGGGACAGGTCGGGGAAAAACTGTTTTTT.

The chain joins TRBV7-6 to TRBJ1-2, with 7 bases that match TRBD1. V was pared by 4 bases and J by 7 bases, with 9 bases of the junction left unmatched. Germline CDR1 reads SGHVS; CDR2 reads FNYEAQ. CDR3 length equals 14 residues. CDR3 sequence: CASSYQGGKGGYTF. CDR3 in DNA: TGTGCCAGCAGCTACCAGGGGGGTAAGGGTGGCTACACCTTC.

The V gene is TRBV5-1, the J gene TRBJ2-7, with D maybe TRBD2 (5 bases). The V end lost 7 bases, the J end lost 2 bases, and 19 bases lay between the germline ends. Germline V gene sequence: CDR1 SGHRS, CDR2 YFSETQ. This CDR3 comprises 15 residues. The CDR3 reads CASQNGWGEAYEQYF. Here the CDR3 DNA reads TGCGCCAGCCAGAACGGCTGGGGAGAAGCCTACGAGCAGTACTTC.

The V call is TRBV7-3, the J call TRBJ2-1, with 7 bases identical to TRBD2. This CDR3 contains 14 residues. With V trimmed by 3 bases and J by 6 bases, 5 bases remained unmatched. Germline lookup yields CDR1 SGHTA and CDR2 FQGTGA. The CDR3 loop reads CASSFAGGSNEQFF. CDR3 nucleotides: TGTGCCAGCAGCTTTGCCGGGGGGAGCAATGAGCAGTTCTTC.

The rearrangement uses TRBV7-9 and TRBJ1-2; TRBD1 is a possible D gene (6 bases). Per germline, CDR1 SEHNR and CDR2 FQNEAQ (reference sequence). V lost 5 bases and J lost 4, with 11 bases in between. The CDR3 has 13 residues. The CDR3 loop reads CASSKTGPYGYTF. The CDR3 nucleotides read TGTGCCAGCAGCAAAACAGGGCCCTATGGCTACACCTTC.

The V gene is TRBV7-9, the J gene TRBJ2-3; D might be TRBD1 (6 bases). The V gene's germline CDR1 is SEHNR and CDR2 FQNEAQ (reference sequence). V lost 5 bases to trimming and J lost 4 bases, with 16 bases between them. The CDR3 consists of 15 residues. The CDR3 bases are TGTGCCAGCAGCCCAGGACAGACGATCGCAGATACGCAGTATTTT. This codes for CASSPGQTIADTQYF.

The chain is built from TRBV19 and TRBJ1-5, with D tentatively TRBD1 (5 bases). V dropped 3 bases and J dropped 7 bases, with 10 bases sitting between them. This CDR3 is built from 13 residues. The V gene's germline CDR1 is LNHDA and CDR2 SQIVND (reference sequence). CDR3 sequence (DNA): TGTGCCAGTAGTATCGAATCAGGGCAGCCCCAGCATTTT. This codes for CASSIESGQPQHF.